This T cell receptor beta chain was documented in a study of blood T cell repertoires in COVID-19. Study in general: Both acute and convalescent COVID-19 samples were obtained from the United States, Italy and Spain.

CDR1 is SEHNR, CDR2 FQNEAQ, per germline (reference sequence). The V and J ends lost 3 bases and 4 bases respectively, with 4 bases between them. The CDR3 runs 12 residues. Original processing notes: Amplification with reference gene primers provided the estimates of nucleated cell counts. Clones were read by immunoSEQ multiplex PCR, and TCRdb kept only the in-frame ones, dropping some. V and J calls and clone size are given by that table; D and trimming were obtained from the DNA. The sample carries about 270,000 clones, around nine tenths recorded once. The sequencing input was peripheral blood. The source of this sequence is a man between 40 and 49 years old with active or convalescent COVID-19. The V and J genes are TRBV7-9 and TRBJ1-5; D gene ambiguous. The CDR3 loop reads CASSLTNQPQHF. CDR3 in DNA: TGTGCCAGCAGCTTGACAAATCAGCCCCAGCATTTT.